This T cell receptor (beta chain) was observed in a study of shared clonotypes between healthy human individuals. Study details: The composition of the donors was a couple of women and three men aged 18 to 49. Three plates were used per donor for CD4 naive, three for CD4 memory, two for CD8 naive and one for CD8 memory.

This CDR3 has 16 amino acids. In germline, CDR1 is MNHEY, CDR2 SVGAGI. J lost 4 bases, V lost 2 bases, and 8 bases had no gene match. TCRdb's copy holds only in-frame clones and misses some; the assay was immunoSEQ multiplex PCR. The data contain hundreds of thousands of clones, around three quarters of them singletons. The chain has TRBV6-5 and TRBJ2-5, with 9 bases aligning to TRBD2. The sample consisted of memory CD4+ T cells sorted from blood. Subset: CD45RA-negative fraction. The TCR was taken from a young woman in good health. CDR3 coding DNA: TGTGCCAGCAGTTACCGTCGTAGCGGGGGCCGAGAGACCCAGTACTTC. Protein sequence: CASSYRRSGGRETQYF.